This record concerns one T cell receptor beta chain sequence. This entry belongs to a study of CD8 T cells in ankylosing spondylitis. Germline CDR1 and CDR2: MNHEY and SVGAGI. Trimming took off 0 bases at V and 3 bases at J, with 7 bases between the two ends. This CDR3 region has 14 residues. One entry per CDR3 protein results from TCRdb running MiXCR on the 5' RACE reads. The sample has around 150,000 distinct CDR3 sequences, around 7.9% seen once. Sequencing was done on a sample of blood, either unsorted or a sorted T cell fraction (not recorded which). The chain combines TRBV6-5 with TRBJ2-3; D ambiguous. The TCR comes from a female donor with ankylosing spondylitis or in good health (not recorded which). In nucleotides, the CDR3 is TGTGCCAGCAGTTACTCTCGGCTAACAGATACGCAGTATTTT. It translates to CASSYSRLTDTQYF.